Below, 27 T cell receptor beta chains from the same sample are listed, as sequenced in a study of PD-L1 blockade in urothelial cancer. Libraries were prepared by immunoSEQ multiplex PCR; TCRdb keeps only in-frame clonotypes and omits some of them. The repertoire holds about 48,000 clones, approximately 78% seen once, with roughly 10% in the top ten. Indicated time point: peripheral blood 6 weeks after treatment start. Sequencing was performed on PBMCs, taken around atezolizumab (anti-PD-L1) treatment. The receptors stem from a man between 65 and 80 years old with urothelial cancer.

In this sample, this clone turned up a few times. This chain joins TRBV5-4 and TRBJ1-1; D unclear. The CDR3 is 11 amino acids. The V end was cut by 5 bases, the J end by 10 bases, with 12 bases between. CDR1 and CDR2 from the germline V gene are SGHNT and YYREEE (reference sequence). The chain's CDR3 is CASSEGGGAFF. CDR3 DNA sequence: TGTGCCAGCAGTGAAGGCGGAGGAGCTTTCTTT.

The chain links TRBV30 to TRBJ2-3, with D uncertain. CDR3 length: 15 amino acids. V was trimmed by 0 bases and J by 6 bases, leaving 16 bases between them. Looked up from germline, CDR1 is GTSNPN and CDR2 is SVGIG (reference sequence). As DNA, the CDR3 is TGTGCCTGGAGTGTGATACCACAATCCTGGGATACGCAGTATTTT. It is translated as CAWSVIPQSWDTQYF.

In its sample, this clone was seen a few times. The chain employs TRBV11-3 and TRBJ2-1; TRBD2 matches 8 bases. J was trimmed by 9 bases and V by 0 bases; bases with no gene match: 10. CDR1 and CDR2 (germline): SGHNT, YENEEA. The CDR3 is made up of 16 amino acids. CDR3 in DNA: TGTGCCAGCAGCTTAGATGGGGCGGGGGGAACTGGTGAGCAGTTCTTC. Amino acid sequence: CASSLDGAGGTGEQFF. Using reference TRBV11-3 and TRBJ2-1 for the parts outside the CDR3, the full variable domain is EAGVVQSPRYKIIEKKQPVAFWCNPISGHNTLYWYLQNLGQGPELLIRYENEEAVDDSQLPKDRFSAERLKGVDSTLKIQPAELGDSAVYLCASSLDGAGGTGEQFFGPGTRLTVL.

This clone came up a few times. V and J are TRBV7-3 and TRBJ1-1; D remains unclear. From germline, CDR1 is SGHTA and CDR2 FQGTGA. The CDR3 sequence is 13 residues long. The V and J ends lost 3 bases and 6 bases respectively, with 11 bases between them. CDR3 sequence: CASSLADLSEAFF. DNA for the CDR3: TGTGCCAGCAGCTTGGCCGATCTTTCTGAAGCTTTCTTT.

The chain employs TRBV28 and TRBJ2-3, with 7 nucleotides matching TRBD1. Per the germline V gene, CDR1 is MDHEN and CDR2 is SYDVKM. Trimming took 3 bases from V and 1 from J; bases not matched to a gene: 4. The CDR3 is 15 amino acids. CDR3 region: CASSFLGTGTDTQYF. The DNA of the CDR3 is TGTGCCAGCAGTTTTCTCGGGACAGGCACAGATACGCAGTATTTT.

In regard to this clone: Here the CDR3 omits its conserved ending phenylalanine or tryptophan, so a read error is the likely source. Because the CDR3's place on the DNA is in doubt, the DNA is left out and the CDR3 is given as listed by TCRdb. The chain has TRBV6-5 and TRBJ1-2; the table's D call, TRBD1, has no DNA check behind it. The CDR3 spans 11 residues, counting both ends. CDR1 and CDR2 from the germline V gene are MNHEY and SVGAGI. The CDR3 reads CASSTGQELDQ.

On this clone itself: Germline is not matched at one junction end, which may reflect a read error. This rearrangement joins TRBV19 to TRBJ2-3; perhaps TRBD2 as D (5 bases). CDR1 and CDR2 (germline): LNHDA, SQIVND (reference sequence). CDR3 size: 14 residues. The CDR3 here is CASSTRGSKDTQYF. DNA of the CDR3: TGTGCCAGTAGTACACGGGGAAGCAAAGATACGCAGTATTTT.

This clone was picked up a small number of times. The gene calls are TRBV5-4 and TRBJ2-2, with 8 bases matching TRBD1. V gave up 0 bases and J gave up 1 base; unmatched junction bases: 8. Germline V CDR1 and CDR2: SGHNT, YYREEE (reference sequence). The CDR3 consists of 18 residues. CDR3 protein: CASSLARRTGLNTGELFF. As DNA, the CDR3 is TGTGCCAGCAGCTTGGCCAGAAGGACAGGGTTGAACACCGGGGAGCTGTTTTTT.

The V call is TRBV2, the J call TRBJ2-3, with TRBD2 matching over 11 bases. Germline assignment: CDR1 SNHLY and CDR2 FYNNEI. The CDR3 is 16 residues long. V dropped 1 base and J dropped 3; count of bases not matched to a gene: 3. CDR3 sequence reads: CASSEGLAGGTDTQYF. The CDR3 bases are TGTGCCAGCAGTGAAGGGCTAGCGGGAGGAACAGATACGCAGTATTTT.

The chain uses TRBV30 and TRBJ1-1, with TRBD1 identical over 7 bases. CDR1 and CDR2 (germline): GTSNPN, SVGIG (reference sequence). The CDR3 covers 16 residues. The junction had 19 bases not matched to a gene; V was cut back by 2 bases and J by 10 bases. The CDR3 sequence is CAWSRGQGSRWIGAFF. CDR3 sequence (DNA): TGTGCCTGGAGTAGGGGGCAGGGTAGCCGGTGGATTGGAGCTTTCTTT.

The chain recombines TRBV11-2 with TRBJ2-1, with TRBD2 identical over 9 bases. Trimming took 5 bases from V and 9 from J; bases not matched to a gene: 14. This CDR3 is 16 amino acids long. CDR1 and CDR2 from the germline V gene are SGHAT and FQNNGV. The CDR3 nucleotides are TGTGCCAGCAGCCCACAGACTAGCGGTCCAACGAGTGAGCAGTTCTTC. Translated: CASSPQTSGPTSEQFF.

The rearrangement links TRBV6-5 to TRBJ1-2; D remains unclear. This CDR3 region has 13 residues. Trimming stripped 8 bases from V and 0 bases from J, with 10 bases between. The germline V gene encodes CDR1 MNHEY and CDR2 SVGAGI. CDR3 nucleotide sequence: TGTGCCAGCCTCCAGACATCTAACTATGGCTACACCTTC. Translation: CASLQTSNYGYTF.

J is TRBJ2-7 and V is TRBV7-2; 9 positions match TRBD2. With 4 bases clipped from V and 0 bases from J, the junction kept 4 bases outside the gene matches. The germline CDR1 and CDR2 sequences are SGHTA and FQGNSA. The CDR3 has 15 residues. DNA of the CDR3: TGTGCCAGCAGCTCAGGGACTAGCAGCTCCTACGAGCAGTACTTC. Amino acids: CASSSGTSSSYEQYF.

The rearrangement uses TRBV2 and TRBJ2-5; 7 bases are a match to TRBD1. The ends lost 3 bases at V and 0 bases at J; junction bases unmatched: 4. This CDR3 is 15 amino acids long. CDR1 and CDR2 (germline): SNHLY, FYNNEI. The DNA for the CDR3 is TGTGCCAGCAGTGAGACGGGACAGAACCAAGAGACCCAGTACTTC. It is translated as CASSETGQNQETQYF.

This sequence joins TRBV2 and TRBJ2-3; 9 bases line up with TRBD2. CDR1 and CDR2 from the germline V gene are SNHLY and FYNNEI. The V segment lost 4 bases and the J segment 3 bases; nucleotides outside the gene matches: 2. The CDR3 is 14 amino acids. CDR3 amino acids: CASSALAGTDTQYF. DNA for the CDR3: TGTGCCAGCAGTGCTCTAGCGGGAACAGATACGCAGTATTTT.

V usage is TRBV5-5 and J usage is TRBJ2-3; D not resolved. The germline V gene encodes CDR1 SGHKS and CDR2 YYEKEE (reference sequence). The V and J ends lost 3 bases and 1 base respectively, with 12 bases between them. This CDR3 spans 15 amino acids. CDR3 residues: CASSSSPTRTDTQYF. The DNA of the CDR3 is TGTGCCAGCAGCTCAAGTCCGACTCGCACAGATACGCAGTATTTT.

V gene TRBV18 combines with J gene TRBJ1-2, with D possibly being TRBD1 (5 bases). Trimming took 3 bases from V and 7 from J, leaving 15 bases between them. Germline-derived CDR1 and CDR2 are KGHSH and LQKENI. The CDR3 has 14 amino acids. The CDR3 here is CASSPETGEVGYTF. In DNA, the CDR3 is TGTGCCAGCTCACCCGAAACGGGGGAGGTTGGCTACACCTTC.

CDR3 sequence reads: CASSDWEGGPSYEQYF. As DNA, the CDR3 is TGTGCCAGCAGTGATTGGGAGGGGGGTCCCTCCTACGAGCAGTACTTC. The chain employs TRBV25-1 and TRBJ2-7; D perhaps matches TRBD2 (7 bases). The germline gives CDR1 MGHDK, CDR2 SYGVNS. The CDR3 has 16 amino acids. V was pared by 3 bases and J by 0 bases, with 15 bases between.

The chain carries TRBV6-5 and TRBJ1-2; TRBD1 might be the D (5 bases). CDR3 length: 13 residues. The germline CDR1 and CDR2 sequences are MNHEY and SVGAGI. Deletions cut 0 bases from V and 11 bases from J, with 13 bases between. CDR3 coding DNA: TGTGCCAGCAGTTACTCGAACAGGCCAAAGTACACCTTC. This translates into CASSYSNRPKYTF.

This chain connects TRBV19 to TRBJ1-4, with D possibly being TRBD1 (5 bases). Germline V gene sequence: CDR1 LNHDA, CDR2 SQIVND (reference sequence). This CDR3 comprises 15 residues. The V end lost 10 bases, the J end lost 7 bases, and 22 bases lay between the germline ends. The CDR3 is CATAKGLRVGEKLFF. In nucleotides, the CDR3 is TGTGCCACCGCTAAGGGCCTCAGGGTCGGTGAAAAACTGTTTTTT.

The CDR3 spells CRTGVNYGYTF. The DNA of the CDR3 is TGTAGGACAGGAGTTAACTATGGCTACACCTTC. The chain recombines TRBV28 with TRBJ1-2, with 7 bases matching TRBD1. Germline assignment: CDR1 MDHEN and CDR2 SYDVKM. CDR3 length: 11 amino acids.

This sequence joins TRBV5-1 and TRBJ2-1, with D tentatively TRBD1 (5 bases). V was cut by 0 bases and J by 2 bases, with 9 bases left in between. CDR1 and CDR2 (germline): SGHRS, YFSETQ. This CDR3 comprises 15 residues. In DNA, the CDR3 is TGCGCCAGCAGCTTGGAGCCAGGGACCTACAATGAGCAGTTCTTC. It encodes CASSLEPGTYNEQFF.

This rearrangement joins TRBV6-1 to TRBJ2-5; D is unclear. The CDR3 is 11 residues long. Germline values: CDR1 MNHNS, CDR2 SASEGT. Trimming took 5 bases from V and 1 from J, leaving 2 bases between them. The CDR3 here is CASSLQETQYF. The CDR3, as DNA: TGTGCCAGCAGTCTCCAAGAGACCCAGTACTTC.

The chain joins TRBV19 to TRBJ2-1, with 10 bases lining up with TRBD2. V was pared by 4 bases and J by 4 bases, with 4 bases of the junction left unmatched. The CDR3 totals 15 residues. Germline V CDR1 and CDR2: LNHDA, SQIVND (reference sequence). The CDR3 sequence: CASSRGLAYYNEQFF. The CDR3 coding sequence is TGTGCCAGTAGTAGGGGACTAGCGTATTACAATGAGCAGTTCTTC.

This chain uses TRBV19 with TRBJ1-5; D gene ambiguous. This CDR3 has 14 amino acids. Trimming stripped 2 bases from V and 2 bases from J, with 7 bases between. Germline V gene lookup returns CDR1 LNHDA and CDR2 SQIVND (reference sequence). The CDR3 is CASSITVGNQPQHF. The CDR3 nucleotides read TGTGCCAGTAGTATAACTGTGGGCAATCAGCCCCAGCATTTT. Full variable domain (remainder filled in from reference TRBV19 and TRBJ1-5): DGGITQSPKYLFRKEGQNVTLSCEQNLNHDAMYWYRQDPGQGLRLIYYSQIVNDFQKGDIAEGYSVSREKKESFPLTVTSAQKNPTAFYLCASSITVGNQPQHFGDGTRLSIL.

The chain has TRBV5-6 and TRBJ2-7; D possibly corresponds to TRBD2 (6 bases). The CDR3 contains 15 residues. Germline V lookup: CDR1 SGHDT, CDR2 YYEEEE. Trimming took 4 bases from V and 1 from J, leaving 15 bases between them. The CDR3 nucleotides read TGTGCCAGCAGCCTCACCGGGACTGGGTCCTACGAGCAGTACTTC. This sequence encodes CASSLTGTGSYEQYF.

This sequence joins TRBV19 and TRBJ2-1; tentative D call: TRBD2 (6 bases). The CDR3 is 15 amino acids. Germline CDR1 reads LNHDA; CDR2 reads SQIVND (reference sequence). Trimming shortened V by 5 bases and J by 0 bases, and 11 bases separated the two germline ends. The CDR3 sequence is CASSLAVSSYNEQFF. CDR3 bases: TGTGCCAGTAGTTTAGCGGTTAGCTCCTACAATGAGCAGTTCTTC. The variable domain in full, with the rest retrieved from reference TRBV19 and TRBJ2-1, is DGGITQSPKYLFRKEGQNVTLSCEQNLNHDAMYWYRQDPGQGLRLIYYSQIVNDFQKGDIAEGYSVSREKKESFPLTVTSAQKNPTAFYLCASSLAVSSYNEQFFGPGTRLTVL.